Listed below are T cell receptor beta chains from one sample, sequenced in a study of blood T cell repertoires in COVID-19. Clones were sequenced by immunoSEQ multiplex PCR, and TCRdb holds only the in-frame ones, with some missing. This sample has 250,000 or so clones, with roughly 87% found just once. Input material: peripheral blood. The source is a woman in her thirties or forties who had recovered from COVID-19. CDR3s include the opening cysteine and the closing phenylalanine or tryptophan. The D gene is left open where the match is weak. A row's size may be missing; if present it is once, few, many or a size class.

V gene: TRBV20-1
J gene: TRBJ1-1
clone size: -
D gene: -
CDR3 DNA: TGCAGTGCCTCCAAGACAGACGAAGCTTTCTTT
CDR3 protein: CSASKTDEAFF

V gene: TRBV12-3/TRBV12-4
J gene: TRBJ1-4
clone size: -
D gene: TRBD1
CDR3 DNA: TGTGCCAGCAGTCGACAGGGTCGGGAAAAACTGTTTTTT
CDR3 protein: CASSRQGREKLFF

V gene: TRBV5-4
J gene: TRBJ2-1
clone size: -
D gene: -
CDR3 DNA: TGTGCCAGCAGCTTGTACCTCGCGGGGGCCGGGGATGAGCAGTTCTTC
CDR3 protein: CASSLYLAGAGDEQFF

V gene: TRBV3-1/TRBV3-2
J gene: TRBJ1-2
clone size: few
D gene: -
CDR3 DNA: TGTGCCAGCAGCCAAGGCGAAAGCCATGGCTACACCTTC
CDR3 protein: CASSQGESHGYTF

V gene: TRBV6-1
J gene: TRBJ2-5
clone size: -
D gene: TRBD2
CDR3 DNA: TGTGCCAGCAGTGAAGATGTGGGGGGGAAGACCCAGTACTTC
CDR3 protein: CASSEDVGGKTQYF

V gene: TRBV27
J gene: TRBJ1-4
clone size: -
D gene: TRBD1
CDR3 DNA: TGTGCCAGCAGTTCCTCAGGGGGCGCGGAAAAACTGTTTTTT
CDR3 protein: CASSSSGGAEKLFF

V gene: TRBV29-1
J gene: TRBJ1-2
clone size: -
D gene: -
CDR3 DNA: TGCAGCGTTGTGGGGGGTGGTGGCTACACCTTC
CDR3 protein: CSVVGGGGYTF

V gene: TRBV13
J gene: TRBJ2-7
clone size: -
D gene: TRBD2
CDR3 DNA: TGTGCCAGCAGCCTGGGGACTAGCGGGGCTATCTCCTACGAGCAGTACTTC
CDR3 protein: CASSLGTSGAISYEQYF

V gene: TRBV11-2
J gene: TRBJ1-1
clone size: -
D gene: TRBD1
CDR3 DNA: TGTGCCAGCAGCCCCCTTACAGGGGGATTACGACACAACACTGAAGCTTTCTTT
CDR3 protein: CASSPLTGGLRHNTEAFF

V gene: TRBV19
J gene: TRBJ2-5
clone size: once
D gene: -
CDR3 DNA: TGTGCCAGCACCGGGACACACCAAGAGACCCAGTACTTC
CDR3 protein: CASTGTHQETQYF

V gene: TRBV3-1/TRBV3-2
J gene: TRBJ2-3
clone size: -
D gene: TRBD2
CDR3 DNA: TGTGCCAGCAGCCAAGACGCTAGCGGGGGGCCCACAGATACGCAGTATTTT
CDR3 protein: CASSQDASGGPTDTQYF

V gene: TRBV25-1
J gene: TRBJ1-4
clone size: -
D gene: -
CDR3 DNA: TGTGCCAGCAGTGAAATCTTGCTACCGTTTGATAGCGAAAAACTGTTTTTT
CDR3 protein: CASSEILLPFDSEKLFF

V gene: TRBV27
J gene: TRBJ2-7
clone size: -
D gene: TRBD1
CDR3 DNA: TGTGCCAGCAGTTCAGCAGACAGGGACGAGCAGTACTTC
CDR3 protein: CASSSADRDEQYF

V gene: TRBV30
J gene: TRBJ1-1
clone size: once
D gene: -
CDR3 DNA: TGTGCCTGGAGTCAGGCCGACACTGAAGCTTTCTTT
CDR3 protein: CAWSQADTEAFF

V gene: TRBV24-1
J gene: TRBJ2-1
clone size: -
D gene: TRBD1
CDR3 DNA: TGTGCCACCAGTGATTTCACCGGGACAGGGGGTAATGAGCAGTTCTTC
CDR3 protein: CATSDFTGTGGNEQFF

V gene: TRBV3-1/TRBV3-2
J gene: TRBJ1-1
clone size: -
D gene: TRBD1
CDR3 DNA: TGTGCCAGCAGCCAAGATTGGCAGGGGGCTGAAGCTTTCTTT
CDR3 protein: CASSQDWQGAEAFF

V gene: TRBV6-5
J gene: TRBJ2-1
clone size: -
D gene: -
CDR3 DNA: TGTGCCACCCGGTCGGGCAATGAGCAGTTCTTC
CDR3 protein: CATRSGNEQFF

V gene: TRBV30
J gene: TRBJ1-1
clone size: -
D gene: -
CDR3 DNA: TGTGCCTGGATTCGGGGTAGGGCTTTCTTT
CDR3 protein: CAWIRGRAFF

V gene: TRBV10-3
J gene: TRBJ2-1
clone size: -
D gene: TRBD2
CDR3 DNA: TGTGCCATCAGCTTGAGGACTAGCGGGGGAGCAAATGAGCAGTTCTTC
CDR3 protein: CAISLRTSGGANEQFF

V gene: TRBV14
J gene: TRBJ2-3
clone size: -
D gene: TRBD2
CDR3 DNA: TGTGCCAGCAGCCATCAGGCTAGCGGGGCTCCATCGCAGTATTTT
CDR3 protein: CASSHQASGAPSQYF

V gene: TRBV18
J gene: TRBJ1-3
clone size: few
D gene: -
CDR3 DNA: TGTGCCAGCTCGGTGCGGGGACCACCTGGAAACACCATATATTTT
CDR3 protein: CASSVRGPPGNTIYF

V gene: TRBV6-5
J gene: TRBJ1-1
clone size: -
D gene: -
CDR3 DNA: TGTGCCAGCAGTACCGGACAGTTAAACACTGAAGCTTTCTTT
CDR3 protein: CASSTGQLNTEAFF

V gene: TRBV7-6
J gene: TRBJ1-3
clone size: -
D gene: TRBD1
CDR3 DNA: TGTGCCAGCAGCTTAGCCTCGACAGGGGGCTCTGGAAACACCATATATTTT
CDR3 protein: CASSLASTGGSGNTIYF

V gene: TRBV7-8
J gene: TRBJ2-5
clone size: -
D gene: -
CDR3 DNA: TGTGCCAGCAGCTCCGGGGTAACAGAGACCCAGTACTTC
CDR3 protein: CASSSGVTETQYF

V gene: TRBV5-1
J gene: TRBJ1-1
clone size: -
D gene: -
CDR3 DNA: TGCGCCAGCAGCTTGTTTGTCCAGAACACTGAAGCTTTCTTT
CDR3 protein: CASSLFVQNTEAFF

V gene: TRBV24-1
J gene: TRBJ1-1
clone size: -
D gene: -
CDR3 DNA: TGTGCCACCAGGGGGGCCTTGAACACTGAAGCTTTCTTT
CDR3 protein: CATRGALNTEAFF

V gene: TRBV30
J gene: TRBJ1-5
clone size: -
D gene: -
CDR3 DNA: TGTGCCTGGAGTGAAGGCCTCAGGCAGCCCCAGCATTTT
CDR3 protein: CAWSEGLRQPQHF

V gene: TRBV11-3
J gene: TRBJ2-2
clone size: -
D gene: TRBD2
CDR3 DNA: TGTGCCAGCAGCTTAGAAAGGAGCGGGGGTGACACCGGGGAGCTGTTTTTT
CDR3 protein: CASSLERSGGDTGELFF

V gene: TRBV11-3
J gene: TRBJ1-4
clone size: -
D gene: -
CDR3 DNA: TGTGCCAGCAGCTCGGACAGCCTACCCGAAAAACTGTTTTTT
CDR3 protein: CASSSDSLPEKLFF

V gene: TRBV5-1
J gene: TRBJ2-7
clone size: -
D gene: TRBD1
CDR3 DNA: TGCGCCAGCAGCTTGGGGACAGGGATGGGCTCCTACGAGCAGTACTTC
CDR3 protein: CASSLGTGMGSYEQYF